This T cell receptor beta chain was captured in a study of T-cell reconstitution after alpha-beta-depleted transplantation in children. TCRbeta library construction was performed incorporating unique molecular identifiers. TCRdb reprocessed the PCR reads with MiXCR, giving one entry per CDR3 protein. The data contain about 610,000 distinct CDR3 sequences, roughly a tenth of them singletons. Deletions cut 4 bases from V and 2 bases from J, with 15 bases between. Germline assignment: CDR1 LGHNA and CDR2 YNFKEQ. There are 15 residues in the CDR3. The sequences come from PBMCs from the stem cell graft donor, collected from the stem cell graft. The chain couples TRBV4-2 to TRBJ2-7, with D possibly being TRBD1 (6 bases). The receptor's source is a human donor who donated a stem cell graft to a child with acute myeloid leukemia. CDR3 sequence: CASSLEQGIAYEQYF. In nucleotides, the CDR3 is TGTGCCAGCAGCCTAGAACAGGGAATAGCCTACGAGCAGTACTTC.